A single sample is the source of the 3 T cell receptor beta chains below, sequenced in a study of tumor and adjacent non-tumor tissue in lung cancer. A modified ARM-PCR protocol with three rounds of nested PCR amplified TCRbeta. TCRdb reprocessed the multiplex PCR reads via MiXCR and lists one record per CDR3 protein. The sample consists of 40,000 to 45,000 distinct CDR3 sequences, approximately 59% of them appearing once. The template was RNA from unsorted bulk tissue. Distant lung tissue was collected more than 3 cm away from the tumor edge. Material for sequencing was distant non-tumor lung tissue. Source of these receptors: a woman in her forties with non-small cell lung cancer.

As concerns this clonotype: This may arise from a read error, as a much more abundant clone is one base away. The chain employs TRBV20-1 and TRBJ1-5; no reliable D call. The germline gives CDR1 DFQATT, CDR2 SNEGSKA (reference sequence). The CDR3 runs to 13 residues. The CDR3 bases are TGCAGTGCTAGCGCGTATAGCAATCAGCCCCTGCATTTT. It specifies CSASAYSNQPLHF.

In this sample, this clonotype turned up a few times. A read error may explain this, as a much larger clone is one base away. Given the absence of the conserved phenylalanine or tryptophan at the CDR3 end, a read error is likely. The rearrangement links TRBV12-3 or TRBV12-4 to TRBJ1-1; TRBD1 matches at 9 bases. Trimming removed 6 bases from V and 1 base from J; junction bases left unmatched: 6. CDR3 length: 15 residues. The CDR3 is CASSGGTGRNTEAFY. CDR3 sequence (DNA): TGTGCCAGCAGCGGGGGGACAGGGAGGAACACTGAAGCTTTCTAT.

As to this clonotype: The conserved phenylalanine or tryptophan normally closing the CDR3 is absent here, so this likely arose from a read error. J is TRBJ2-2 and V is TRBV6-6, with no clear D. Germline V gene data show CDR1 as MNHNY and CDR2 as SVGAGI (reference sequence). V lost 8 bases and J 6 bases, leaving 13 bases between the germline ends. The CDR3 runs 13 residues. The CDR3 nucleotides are TGTGCCAGCGTCCCCTGGGTCGCCGGGGAGCTGTTTTCT. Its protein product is CASVPWVAGELFS.